This T cell receptor (beta chain) was captured by sequencing in a study of CD8+ T cells in alopecia areata. The study's findings and limits: More clonal than normal scalp was lesional scalp, particularly alopecia totalis/universalis.

Treatment: oral pan-JAK inhibitor, 5-10 mg twice daily. CDR1 is GTSNPN and CDR2 is SVGIG in the germline V gene (reference sequence). V gave up 1 base and J gave up 10 bases; unmatched junction bases: 4. The CDR3 spans 12 residues. Sequencing used cDNA as its template, made by extracting RNA and reverse transcribing it. TCRdb's copy holds only in-frame clones and misses some; the assay was immunoSEQ multiplex PCR. The repertoire holds fewer than 200,000 clones, with less than 70% as singletons. Regarding this clone: Antigen specificity is unknown.

The chain joins TRBV30 to TRBJ2-1; 7 bases line up with TRBD2. This TCR was sampled from a human donor with alopecia areata. The source was CD4+ T cells sorted from blood, collected at week 24, from a patient treated with tofacitinib. The CDR3 nucleotides read TGTGCCTGGAGTGGAGCGGGGCGAGAGCAGTTCTTC. Its translation is CAWSGAGREQFF.